The subject of this entry is one TCR beta chain. Its specificity is not known. This entry is derived from a study of T cells in localized non-small cell lung cancer. Points from the study as a whole: Greater T cell density in blood accompanied longer overall survival. Uninvolved adjacent lung showed peak T cell clonality, exceeding tumor. Heterogeneity within the tumor remains possible, as just one region underwent sequencing. Paired adjacent lung recovered a median approximately 62 of the top 100 tumor clones.

Repertoires were generated with immunoSEQ multiplex PCR, while TCRdb's copy carries only in-frame clones and drops some. The sample lists around 64,000 clones, roughly 76% occurring once. The CDR3 contains 14 residues. V lost 2 bases to trimming and J lost 2 bases, with 11 bases between them. The germline CDR1 and CDR2 sequences are SGHNT and YYREEE (reference sequence). The origin of this receptor is a man aged 40 to 70 with stage II lung adenocarcinoma. Sequencing was performed on PBMCs, taken before any cancer treatment. V gene TRBV5-4 combines with J gene TRBJ2-7; D possibly matches TRBD1 or TRBD2 (6 bases each). CDR3 residues: CASSFPGGPYEQYF. The CDR3 DNA reads as TGTGCCAGCAGCTTCCCCGGGGGCCCCTACGAGCAGTACTTC.